Listed here are 32 T cell receptor beta chains from one sample, sequenced in a study of blood T cell repertoires in COVID-19. Profiled with immunoSEQ multiplex PCR; TCRdb holds only in-frame clones, not every one. Of roughly 60,000 clones listed, roughly 74% are singletons. What was sequenced was peripheral blood. Receptors originate from a human donor in a cohort sampled during active COVID-19.

V and J are TRBV27 and TRBJ2-6; 8 bases line up with TRBD1. Losses at the gene ends were 0 bases for V and 4 bases for J; bases not matched to a gene: 5. CDR1 is MNHEY, CDR2 SMNVEV, per germline (reference sequence). The CDR3 sequence is 17 residues long. The CDR3 region is CASSLSAGGVGANVLTF. Here the CDR3 DNA reads TGTGCCAGCAGTTTATCCGCAGGGGGCGTAGGGGCCAACGTCCTGACTTTC.

This clone was counted ten times or more. V is TRBV7-2 and J is TRBJ1-2; 12 bases are a match to TRBD1. The trim removed 6 bases at V and 6 bases at J, leaving 8 bases unmatched. Germline CDR1 SGHTA, CDR2 FQGNSA. The CDR3 is 15 residues long. CDR3 loop: CASRQPGQGAHGYTF. CDR3 DNA: TGTGCCAGCAGGCAGCCGGGACAGGGGGCGCATGGCTACACCTTC.

This clone occurred once. The J gene is TRBJ2-1, the V gene TRBV4-3; D is possibly TRBD2 (6 bases). With 0 bases removed from V and 8 bases from J, the gap between germline ends came to 14 bases. Germline V lookup: CDR1 LGHNA, CDR2 YSLEER. The CDR3 runs to 15 residues. CDR3: CASSQDPTRGHEQFF. In DNA form, the CDR3 reads TGCGCCAGCAGCCAAGATCCGACTAGGGGCCATGAGCAGTTCTTC.

The V and J genes are TRBV28 and TRBJ1-1; D unresolved. Germline V CDR1 and CDR2: MDHEN, SYDVKM. The V end was cut by 0 bases, the J end by 3 bases, with 8 bases between. The CDR3 sequence is 14 residues long. The CDR3 loop is CASSLWRADTEAFF. Written as DNA, the CDR3 is TGTGCCAGCAGTTTATGGCGGGCCGACACTGAAGCTTTCTTT.

This rearrangement joins TRBV28 to TRBJ1-1, with a weak D call TRBD1 (6 bases). Trimming cost V 5 bases and J 3 bases, with 16 bases left between them. Germline loops: CDR1 MDHEN, CDR2 SYDVKM. CDR3 size: 15 residues. In DNA form, the CDR3 reads TGTGCCAGCAGTGCTTACAGGGTGGCGGACACTGAAGCTTTCTTT. This encodes CASSAYRVADTEAFF.

The chain combines TRBV5-8 with TRBJ2-1; 14 bases are a match to TRBD2. This CDR3 contains 15 residues. J gave up 11 bases and V 5 bases, and 9 bases lay outside the gene matches. CDR1 is SGHTS, CDR2 YDEGEE, per germline. The CDR3 sequence: CASRPFGTSGRQQFF. In DNA form, the CDR3 reads TGTGCCAGCAGGCCCTTCGGGACTAGCGGGAGACAGCAGTTCTTC.

The chain employs TRBV7-9 and TRBJ2-6; the D gene is possibly TRBD2 (6 bases). The germline CDR1 and CDR2 sequences are SEHNR and FQNEAQ (reference sequence). The ends were cut back, 2 bases at V and 4 bases at J, with 12 bases in the middle. The CDR3 loop spans 16 amino acids. The CDR3 DNA sequence: TGTGCCAGCAGCTTACTGGTTGGACTAGGGGCCAACGTCCTGACTTTC. This sequence encodes CASSLLVGLGANVLTF. The whole variable domain, remainder taken from reference TRBV7-9 and TRBJ2-6, is DTGVSQNPRHKITKRGQNVTFRCDPISEHNRLYWYRQTLGQGPEFLTYFQNEAQLEKSRLLSDRFSAERPKGSFSTLEIQRTEQGDSAMYLCASSLLVGLGANVLTFGAGSRLTVL.

This clone was recorded once. V gene TRBV2 combines with J gene TRBJ2-1; 10 bases fit TRBD2. V dropped 6 bases and J dropped 6; count of bases not matched to a gene: 8. The CDR3 has 15 amino acids. Germline loops: CDR1 SNHLY, CDR2 FYNNEI. CDR3 sequence (DNA): TGTGCCAGCAGCCTTCAGGGGACTAGCGTCAATGAGCAGTTCTTC. This gives the protein CASSLQGTSVNEQFF.

J is TRBJ1-1 and V is TRBV5-8; D perhaps matches TRBD1 (6 bases). Trimming cost V 0 bases and J 1 base, with 10 bases left between them. This CDR3 has 15 residues. Germline V gene data show CDR1 as SGHTS and CDR2 as YDEGEE. In nucleotides, the CDR3 is TGTGCCAGCAGCTTGGGTACGGGACAGAACACTGAAGCTTTCTTT. Translated: CASSLGTGQNTEAFF. Variable domain in full (rest from reference TRBV5-8 and TRBJ1-1): EAGVTQSPTHLIKTRGQQATLRCSPISGHTSVYWYQQALGLGLQFLLWYDEGEERNRGNFPPRFSGRQFPNYSSELNVNALELEDSALYLCASSLGTGQNTEAFFGQGTRLTVV.

The rearrangement uses TRBV28 and TRBJ1-5; 7 bases fit TRBD1. After removal of 3 bases from V and 1 base from J, the junction contained 3 bases not matched to a gene. Germline V gene sequence: CDR1 MDHEN, CDR2 SYDVKM. The CDR3 is 15 residues long. The CDR3 coding sequence is TGTGCCAGCAGTTTTACAGGGGTGAGCAATCAGCCCCAGCATTTT. It is translated as CASSFTGVSNQPQHF.

This clone was recorded once. The rearrangement links TRBV5-1 to TRBJ2-1, with 10 bases identical to TRBD2. The CDR3 runs 14 residues. V dropped 4 bases and J dropped 7; count of bases not matched to a gene: 5. Per germline, CDR1 SGHRS and CDR2 YFSETQ. Here the CDR3 reads CASSVSGRVNEQFF. In nucleotides, the CDR3 is TGCGCCAGCAGCGTGAGCGGGAGGGTGAATGAGCAGTTCTTC.

The CDR3 region has the DNA TGTGCCAGCAGCCCAAGACAGGGTTTCGTTAACACCGGGGAGCTGTTTTTT. Translating it yields CASSPRQGFVNTGELFF. The chain is built from TRBV11-2 and TRBJ2-2; 7 nucleotides align to TRBD1. The germline CDR1 and CDR2 sequences are SGHAT and FQNNGV. The V and J ends lost 5 bases and 2 bases, in that order; junction bases with no gene match: 11. CDR3 length equals 17 residues. Using reference TRBV11-2 and TRBJ2-2 for the parts outside the CDR3, the full variable domain is EAGVAQSPRYKIIEKRQSVAFWCNPISGHATLYWYQQILGQGPKLLIQFQNNGVVDDSQLPKDRFSAERLKGVDSTLKIQPAKLEDSAVYLCASSPRQGFVNTGELFFGEGSRLTVL.

This clone appeared once. The chain carries TRBV19 and TRBJ2-1; 9 bases fit TRBD2. Germline V CDR1 and CDR2: LNHDA, SQIVND (reference sequence). The CDR3 runs 17 residues. The V gene end was trimmed by 3 bases and the J gene end by 4 bases; junction bases not matched to a gene: 10. CDR3 protein: CASSIPWGSGRYNEQFF. The DNA for the CDR3 is TGTGCCAGTAGTATCCCTTGGGGTAGCGGGAGATACAATGAGCAGTTCTTC.

DNA of the CDR3: TGTGCCAGCAGTCCCGAAAGAGGGAACACTGAAGCTTTCTTT. Protein: CASSPERGNTEAFF. The genes are TRBV2 and TRBJ1-1; no clear D. The germline V gene encodes CDR1 SNHLY and CDR2 FYNNEI. V gave up 5 bases and J gave up 1 base, with 11 bases separating them. The CDR3 length is 14 residues.

The chain carries TRBV5-1 and TRBJ2-3, with TRBD2 matching 8 bases. Unmatched junction bases numbered 3, after V lost 2 bases and J lost 1 base. Germline loops: CDR1 SGHRS, CDR2 YFSETQ. The CDR3 runs to 15 residues. The CDR3 DNA sequence: TGCGCCAGCAGCTTCGCGGGAGGCGGCACAGATACGCAGTATTTT. Translating gives CASSFAGGGTDTQYF.

The rearrangement uses TRBV5-8 and TRBJ2-1; 15 nucleotides line up with TRBD2. Germline values: CDR1 SGHTS, CDR2 YDEGEE. This CDR3 is 17 amino acids long. With V trimmed by 7 bases and J by 7 bases, 12 bases remained unmatched. CDR3 DNA sequence: TGTGCCAGCCCAATGGGACTAGCGGGAGGTTCCCTGAATGAGCAGTTCTTC. It translates to CASPMGLAGGSLNEQFF.

The chain employs TRBV6-5 and TRBJ2-7; tentatively, D is TRBD2 (5 bases). The length of the CDR3 is 14 residues. Trimming removed 0 bases from V and 3 bases from J, with 9 bases in between. Germline V gene lookup returns CDR1 MNHEY and CDR2 SVGAGI. The CDR3 coding sequence is TGTGCCAGCAGTTACTCGAGGGATCTCTACGAGCAGTACTTC. Translating it yields CASSYSRDLYEQYF.

The chain joins TRBV4-3 to TRBJ2-3; 7 bases match TRBD1. With V trimmed by 4 bases and J by 0 bases, 7 bases remained unmatched. The CDR3 runs 16 residues. CDR1 and CDR2 from the germline V gene are LGHNA and YSLEER. For the CDR3, the DNA is TGCGCCAGCAGCCCCCACACAGGGGCTAGCACAGATACGCAGTATTTT. Its protein is CASSPHTGASTDTQYF.

Points on this clone: One junction end disagrees with the germline gene, perhaps due to a read error. The chain employs TRBV7-3 and TRBJ1-2; 9 bases are shared with TRBD1. Germline CDR1 and CDR2: SGHTA and FQGTGA. The CDR3 sequence is 19 residues long. The CDR3 nucleotides read TGTGCCAGCAGCTTAGATGCCTCCGGGACAGGGAATGATAACGATGGCTACACCTTC. This gives the protein CASSLDASGTGNDNDGYTF.

The gene calls are TRBV7-2 and TRBJ1-2; D unresolved. Looked up from germline, CDR1 is SGHTA and CDR2 is FQGNSA. Trimming took off 1 base at V and 6 bases at J, with 9 bases between the two ends. The CDR3 length is 13 residues. This CDR3 is CASSLGELNGYTF. DNA of the CDR3: TGTGCCAGCAGCTTAGGCGAGCTAAATGGCTACACCTTC.

The rearrangement uses TRBV9 and TRBJ1-1, with TRBD1 matching over 8 bases. The V and J ends lost 0 bases and 0 bases, in that order; junction bases with no gene match: 10. This CDR3 is 18 amino acids long. Germline loops: CDR1 SGDLS, CDR2 YYNGEE. CDR3 DNA: TGTGCCAGCAGCGTAGATCCCGGGACAGGAACGTTGAACACTGAAGCTTTCTTT. Translating gives CASSVDPGTGTLNTEAFF.

The rearrangement uses TRBV7-9 and TRBJ2-3, with D perhaps matching TRBD2 (5 bases). Looked up from germline, CDR1 is SEHNR and CDR2 is FQNEAQ (reference sequence). V was clipped by 0 bases and J by 7 bases, with 14 bases between them. This CDR3 is built from 15 residues. The CDR3 DNA is TGTGCCAGCAGCTTAGCAGCGGCGGCGGCCTATACGCAGTATTTT. Residues: CASSLAAAAAYTQYF.

This sequence joins TRBV7-2 and TRBJ1-1; D unclear. Looked up from germline, CDR1 is SGHTA and CDR2 is FQGNSA. The CDR3 sequence is 13 residues long. Trimming shortened V by 5 bases and J by 4 bases, and 11 bases separated the two germline ends. The CDR3 loop is CASSQNRGTEAFF. The CDR3 DNA sequence: TGTGCCAGCAGCCAGAACCGAGGCACTGAAGCTTTCTTT.

This chain links TRBV7-2 with TRBJ2-1; D possibly corresponds to TRBD1 (6 bases). Germline loops: CDR1 SGHTA, CDR2 FQGNSA. This CDR3 comprises 16 residues. Deletions cut 2 bases from V and 2 bases from J, with 13 bases between. The CDR3 nucleotides read TGTGCCAGCAGCTTATCGGCGTCAGGGGCCTACAATGAGCAGTTCTTC. Translated: CASSLSASGAYNEQFF.

The V call is TRBV11-2, the J call TRBJ2-3; TRBD1 is a possible D gene (6 bases). The CDR3 totals 14 residues. Trimming stripped 5 bases from V and 3 bases from J, with 12 bases between. CDR1 is SGHAT and CDR2 is FQNNGV in the germline V gene. CDR3 nucleotide sequence: TGTGCCAGCAGCGCAGGGGCCGGGACAGATACGCAGTATTTT. Encoded protein: CASSAGAGTDTQYF.

This clone is a singleton in its sample. The rearrangement uses TRBV3-1 (or the pseudogene TRBV3-2) and TRBJ2-2; the match to TRBD1 covers 7 bases. The CDR3 is 16 amino acids. The junction had 13 bases not matched to a gene; V was cut back by 7 bases and J by 5 bases. Germline lookup yields CDR1 LGHDT and CDR2 YNNKEL (reference sequence). This chain's CDR3 is CASMRGQLLRTGELFF. CDR3 nucleotides: TGTGCCAGCATGAGGGGGCAGTTGTTGAGGACCGGGGAGCTGTTTTTT.

V gene TRBV3-1 (or the pseudogene TRBV3-2) combines with J gene TRBJ2-6; possibly TRBD2 for D (7 bases). This CDR3 contains 18 residues. V lost 0 bases and J lost 0, with 12 bases in between. Germline CDR1 LGHDT, CDR2 YNNKEL (reference sequence). CDR3 region: CASSQEGGHPSGANVLTF. CDR3 DNA: TGTGCCAGCAGCCAAGAGGGGGGGCATCCCTCTGGGGCCAACGTCCTGACTTTC.

The rearrangement joins TRBV7-9 to TRBJ1-1; D remains unclear. The CDR3 has 13 residues. Germline loops: CDR1 SEHNR, CDR2 FQNEAQ (reference sequence). V lost 5 bases and J lost 1, with 8 bases in between. Written as DNA, the CDR3 is TGTGCCAGCAGCCGCCAGGCGAACACTGAAGCTTTCTTT. This sequence encodes CASSRQANTEAFF.

V usage is TRBV5-7 and J usage is TRBJ2-7, with a tentative D call TRBD1 (6 bases). TRBV5-7 is given ORF status, its function remaining uncertain. The V gene lost 7 bases and the J gene lost 5 bases, with 16 bases spanning the gap. The CDR3 has 13 amino acids. In DNA form, the CDR3 reads TGTGCCAGCCGGCCCGCCCAGGGGAACGAGCAGTACTTC. Encoded protein: CASRPAQGNEQYF.

Written as DNA, the CDR3 is TGTGCCAGCAGCTTGACAGGGGGAGAAACTGAAGCTTTCTTT. The encoded protein is CASSLTGGETEAFF. The rearrangement links TRBV5-6 to TRBJ1-1, with TRBD1 identical over 8 bases. After removal of 1 base from V and 5 bases from J, the junction contained 4 bases not matched to a gene. The CDR3 is made up of 14 amino acids. CDR1 SGHDT and CDR2 YYEEEE come from the germline V gene. Together with reference TRBV5-6 and TRBJ1-1, the CDR3 gives the full variable domain: DAGVTQSPTHLIKTRGQQVTLRCSPKSGHDTVSWYQQALGQGPQFIFQYYEEEERQRGNFPDRFSGHQFPNYSSELNVNALLLGDSALYLCASSLTGGETEAFFGQGTRLTVV.

This chain links TRBV27 with TRBJ2-2, with TRBD2 matching 11 bases. Looked up from germline, CDR1 is MNHEY and CDR2 is SMNVEV (reference sequence). The ends lost 3 bases at V and 2 bases at J; junction bases unmatched: 8. This CDR3 is 18 amino acids long. The DNA of the CDR3 is TGTGCCAGCAGTTTTTATAGCGGGAGGGCCGGAAACACCGGGGAGCTGTTTTTT. It is translated as CASSFYSGRAGNTGELFF.

The V gene is TRBV7-2, the J gene TRBJ1-1; 7 nucleotides align to TRBD1. Trimming removed 5 bases from V and 4 bases from J; junction bases left unmatched: 7. Germline CDR1 is SGHTA and CDR2 is FQGNSA. CDR3 size: 14 residues. In nucleotides, the CDR3 is TGTGCCAGCAGCATGCGACAGGGTTTCACTGAAGCTTTCTTT. This sequence encodes CASSMRQGFTEAFF.